This is a list of T cell receptor beta chains from one sample in a study of response to subunit inactivated influenza vaccine. TCRdb processed the RT-PCR reads anew with MiXCR; each CDR3 protein has one entry. The top ten hold more than 8.5% of the sample, which has over 750,000 distinct CDR3 sequences, 20% to 25% seen once. The sequencing here drew on PBMCs from blood, taken roughly 5 days after vaccination. The receptors stem from a man in his fifties or sixties who received an inactivated influenza vaccine. Both conserved end residues are part of each CDR3. The D gene is left open where the match is weak. Expanded clones get a size class; other rows say once, few or many, or leave the size out.

d_gene	v_gene	abundance	j_gene	CDR3aa	CDR3nt
.	TRBV7-9	.	TRBJ2-1	CAAKGGGEQFF	TGTGCAGCAAAGGGGGGTGGTGAGCAGTTCTTC
TRBD2	TRBV7-9	few	TRBJ2-3	CASSLVLSGATDTQYF	TGTGCCAGCAGCTTAGTGCTTAGCGGGGCGACAGATACGCAGTATTTT
.	TRBV2	.	TRBJ2-1	CASFLNRDLYNEQFF	TGTGCCAGCTTTTTGAACAGGGATTTATACAATGAGCAGTTCTTC
TRBD2	TRBV20-1	.	TRBJ2-7	CSASQRGVSYEQYF	TGCAGTGCTAGTCAGCGGGGGGTCTCCTACGAGCAGTACTTC
.	TRBV9	.	TRBJ1-6	CASSPPGGTFNSPLHF	TGTGCCAGCAGCCCCCCCGGCGGGACATTTAATTCACCCCTCCACTTT
.	TRBV10-3	few	TRBJ2-7	CAARASASYEQYF	TGTGCCGCAAGGGCTAGCGCCTCCTACGAGCAGTACTTC
TRBD2	TRBV2	few	TRBJ2-5	CASQGLAGIKETQYF	TGTGCCAGCCAGGGACTAGCGGGAATTAAAGAGACCCAGTACTTC
TRBD2	TRBV9	.	TRBJ2-5	CASSEGKTAGTSGRRETQYF	TGTGCCAGCAGCGAAGGGAAGACCGCCGGGACTAGCGGGAGGAGGGAGACCCAGTACTTC
TRBD1	TRBV5-1	.	TRBJ2-3	CASSSQGQGADTQYF	TGCGCCAGCAGCTCCCAGGGACAGGGGGCGGATACGCAGTATTTT
.	TRBV12-3/TRBV12-4	.	TRBJ2-2	CASSLNSGAENTGELFF	TGTGCCAGCAGCCTCAATAGTGGGGCTGAAAACACCGGGGAGCTGTTTTTT
.	TRBV7-9	.	TRBJ2-5	CASSPVGGGGTETQYF	TGTGCCAGCAGCCCCGTCGGCGGAGGGGGGACGGAGACCCAGTACTTC
.	TRBV10-1	.	TRBJ2-5	CASSGLTGETQYF	TGCGCCAGCAGTGGACTGACGGGAGAGACCCAGTACTTC
.	TRBV12-3/TRBV12-4	many	TRBJ1-1	CASSLVLGRGSPEAFF	TGTGCCAGCAGTTTAGTCCTAGGGAGAGGGAGCCCTGAAGCTTTCTTT
TRBD1	TRBV20-1	few	TRBJ1-4	CSASKGGEKLFF	TGCAGTGCTAGTAAAGGGGGCGAAAAACTGTTTTTT
.	TRBV15	few	TRBJ2-2	CATTSLEGATGELFF	TGTGCCACCACTAGTTTGGAGGGAGCCACCGGGGAGCTGTTTTTT
.	TRBV30	.	TRBJ1-1	CAWSGGVNTEAFF	TGTGCCTGGAGTGGGGGGGTGAACACTGAAGCTTTCTTT
.	TRBV12-3/TRBV12-4	many	TRBJ1-2	CASSLSRNYGYTF	TGTGCCAGCAGTTTAAGCAGAAACTATGGCTACACCTTC
TRBD1	TRBV7-2	.	TRBJ2-1	CASSQGQGTFNEQFF	TGTGCCAGCAGCCAGGGACAGGGTACTTTCAATGAGCAGTTCTTC
.	TRBV5-6	.	TRBJ2-5	CASSLAGSRWTQYF	TGTGCCAGCAGCTTGGCCGGCAGTCGGTGGACCCAGTACTTC
.	TRBV12-3/TRBV12-4	.	TRBJ2-7	CASSFEGGAYEQYF	TGTGCCAGCAGTTTTGAAGGGGGGGCCTACGAGCAGTACTTC
.	TRBV24-1	.	TRBJ2-3	CATSDPRKVVTQYF	TGTGCCACCAGTGATCCGCGTAAGGTTGTTACGCAGTATTTT
TRBD2	TRBV20-1	many	TRBJ2-7	CSAPRIGGGLEQYF	TGCAGTGCACCCCGGATAGGCGGGGGATTGGAGCAGTACTTC
.	TRBV20-1	.	TRBJ1-1	CRARSSPTEAFF	TGCAGGGCAAGAAGTTCCCCAACTGAAGCTTTCTTT
.	TRBV5-1	many	TRBJ2-1	CASSFGSRKNEQFF	TGCGCCAGCAGCTTCGGATCCCGTAAGAATGAGCAGTTCTTC
.	TRBV29-1	many	TRBJ2-1	CSVVRGLPYNEQFF	TGCAGCGTTGTGAGGGGCCTTCCTTACAATGAGCAGTTCTTC
TRBD2	TRBV28	few	TRBJ2-7	CASSISGVSYEQYF	TGTGCCAGCAGTATAAGCGGGGTGTCCTACGAGCAGTACTTC
.	TRBV12-3/TRBV12-4	.	TRBJ2-3	CASSFSGGRADTQYF	TGTGCCAGCAGTTTTTCAGGGGGGAGGGCCGATACGCAGTATTTT
.	TRBV15	few	TRBJ2-3	CATSRDIRGGMSTDTQYF	TGTGCCACCAGCAGAGATATTCGCGGCGGCATGAGCACAGATACGCAGTATTTT
TRBD2	TRBV20-1	.	TRBJ2-1	CSAVAGVYNEQFF	TGCAGTGCTGTAGCGGGAGTCTACAATGAGCAGTTCTTC
.	TRBV3-1	.	TRBJ2-6	CASSQDPAGFSGANVLTF	TGTGCCAGCAGCCAAGACCCAGCGGGTTTCTCTGGGGCCAACGTCCTGACTTTC
.	TRBV6-2/TRBV6-3	few	TRBJ2-3	CASRVAARADTQYF	TGTGCCAGCAGGGTGGCCGCTCGGGCAGATACGCAGTATTTT
.	TRBV6-1	few	TRBJ2-6	CASSRQANSGANVLTF	TGTGCCAGCAGTCGACAGGCGAACTCTGGGGCCAACGTCCTGACTTTC
TRBD2	TRBV5-1	many	TRBJ2-1	CASSFQASGAYNEQFF	TGCGCCAGCAGCTTTCAGGCTAGCGGGGCGTACAATGAGCAGTTCTTC
TRBD1	TRBV13	.	TRBJ2-7	CASSLNKGQGTNEQYF	TGTGCCAGCAGCTTAAATAAGGGACAGGGGACGAACGAGCAGTACTTC
.	TRBV28	.	TRBJ2-1	CASSLPAAWYNEQFF	TGTGCCAGCAGTTTACCGGCAGCGTGGTACAATGAGCAGTTCTTC
.	TRBV4-1	.	TRBJ2-3	CASSQGLAIRITDTQYF	TGCGCCAGCAGCCAAGGCCTAGCGATAAGGATTACAGATACGCAGTATTTT
.	TRBV20-1	.	TRBJ2-3	CSARAQGLTDTQYF	TGCAGTGCTCGAGCACAGGGCTTGACAGATACGCAGTATTTT
TRBD2	TRBV6-2/TRBV6-3	few	TRBJ2-3	CASSRLQGLAAKRGDTQYF	TGTGCCAGCAGTCGCCTCCAGGGACTAGCGGCTAAAAGAGGGGATACGCAGTATTTT
.	TRBV7-8	many	TRBJ2-7	CASSLEAASYEQYF	TGTGCCAGCAGCTTAGAGGCAGCCTCCTACGAGCAGTACTTC
.	TRBV4-3	.	TRBJ1-1	CASSRLTGNTEAFF	TGCGCCAGCAGCCGCCTGACAGGGAACACTGAAGCTTTCTTT